Each of the 31 T cell receptor beta chains below was sequenced from the same sample in a study of CD8+CD57+ T cells in acquired aplastic anemia. CDR3 and TCR beta VDJ profiling relied on a genomic DNA template. A single record per CDR3 protein comes from TCRdb applying MiXCR to the reads. The sample has some 180,000 distinct CDR3 sequences; 63% are singletons. The patients chosen for sequencing had shown expansion of CD8+CD57+ cells (detected by flow cytometry). The sequenced material came from sorted CD4+, CD8+, or CD8+CD57+ T cells (not recorded which) from PBMCs. The receptors here all came from a human donor with aplastic anemia.

The chain couples TRBV7-9 to TRBJ2-5; D remains ambiguous. This CDR3 region has 15 residues. V gave up 5 bases and J gave up 4 bases, with 17 bases separating them. In germline, CDR1 is SEHNR, CDR2 FQNEAQ (reference sequence). This CDR3 is CASSTLTGSGETQYF. CDR3 coding DNA: TGTGCCAGCAGCACCCTGACCGGCAGTGGAGAGACCCAGTACTTC. The variable domain in full, with the rest retrieved from reference TRBV7-9 and TRBJ2-5, is DTGVSQNPRHKITKRGQNVTFRCDPISEHNRLYWYRQTLGQGPEFLTYFQNEAQLEKSRLLSDRFSAERPKGSFSTLEIQRTEQGDSAMYLCASSTLTGSGETQYFGPGTRLLVL.

V usage is TRBV20-1 and J usage is TRBJ1-1; D is uncertain. Germline V gives CDR1 DFQATT, CDR2 SNEGSKA (reference sequence). The germline V and J ends were trimmed by 6 bases and 1 base, with 9 bases remaining between them. This CDR3 is 12 amino acids long. The CDR3: CSAPERNTEAFF. CDR3 bases: TGCAGTGCCCCTGAACGGAACACTGAAGCTTTCTTT.

Ten or more counts support this clonotype. This chain links TRBV2 with TRBJ1-2; unclear D gene. Trimming removed 6 bases at V and 5 bases at J, with 7 bases between. Germline V gives CDR1 SNHLY, CDR2 FYNNEI. CDR3 length equals 11 residues. CDR3 in DNA: TGTGCCAGCAGCCCGGGGTATGGCTACACCTTC. Translating gives CASSPGYGYTF.

V and J are TRBV12-3 or TRBV12-4 and TRBJ1-1; D is unclear. Trimming took off 6 bases at V and 4 bases at J, with 6 bases between the two ends. The CDR3 length is 11 residues. The CDR3 nucleotides are TGTGCCAGCAGGCTGGGCACTGAAGCTTTCTTT. Amino acids: CASRLGTEAFF.

CDR3 in amino acids: CASSLRQTTSTDTQYF. In DNA form, the CDR3 reads TGTGCCAGCAGCTTAAGACAGACGACTAGCACAGATACGCAGTATTTT. The genes are TRBV7-8 and TRBJ2-3; tentative D call: TRBD1 (5 bases). Trimming removed 2 bases from V and 0 bases from J, with 12 bases in between. This CDR3 comprises 16 residues. Per the germline V gene, CDR1 is SGHVS and CDR2 is FQNEAQ.

This clonotype was seen a few times. The CDR3 DNA is TGTGCCAGCAGCTCAGCGGGGTACACCGGGGAGCTGTTTTTT. Encoded protein: CASSSAGYTGELFF. V is TRBV9 and J is TRBJ2-2; 7 bases map to TRBD2. This CDR3 has 14 residues. Germline trimming cut 4 bases from V and 3 bases from J; bases unmatched to any gene: 3. CDR1 SGDLS and CDR2 YYNGEE come from the germline V gene.

Points on this clonotype: The germline gene is not matched at one end of the junction; a read error may be the cause. The V call is TRBV7-8, the J call TRBJ2-5; D call uncertain. CDR1 is SGHVS and CDR2 is FQNEAQ in the germline V gene. The CDR3 totals 15 residues. The CDR3 DNA reads as TGCGCCAGCAGCCAAGATATTCGCCCTGTGCAGACCCAGTACTTC. This sequence encodes CASSQDIRPVQTQYF.

The chain recombines TRBV7-8 with TRBJ2-7, with no clear D. In germline, CDR1 is SGHVS, CDR2 FQNEAQ. There are 16 residues in the CDR3. The V and J ends lost 5 bases and 5 bases respectively, with 22 bases between them. CDR3 DNA: TGTGCCAGCAGCCCCCCCCTCAGAATGGCTCGGAACGAGCAGTACTTC. Its protein is CASSPPLRMARNEQYF.

The chain is built from TRBV29-1 and TRBJ2-4; TRBD2 agrees at 13 bases. This CDR3 region has 17 residues. Trimming cost V 0 bases and J 6 bases; bases outside gene matches: 8. Germline V gene lookup returns CDR1 SQVTM and CDR2 ANQGSEA. The DNA of the CDR3 is TGCAGCGTTGAAGATCCCCGACTAGCGGGGGGCGGAAACATTCAGTACTTC. Protein sequence: CSVEDPRLAGGGNIQYF.

V usage is TRBV11-2 and J usage is TRBJ2-7, with 9 bases that match TRBD1. With V trimmed by 4 bases and J by 4 bases, 8 bases remained unmatched. The CDR3 length is 15 residues. Looked up from germline, CDR1 is SGHAT and CDR2 is FQNNGV. The CDR3 protein is CASSYGTGPIYEQYF. For the CDR3, the DNA is TGTGCCAGCAGCTACGGGACAGGGCCGATTTACGAGCAGTACTTC.

The chain recombines TRBV12-3 or TRBV12-4 with TRBJ2-7; 14 positions match TRBD2. V dropped 3 bases and J dropped 11; count of bases not matched to a gene: 3. This CDR3 region has 13 residues. DNA of the CDR3: TGTGCCAGCAGTTTGGGGACTAGCGGGGGAGAGTACTTC. It encodes CASSLGTSGGEYF.

The table lists this clonotype with many counts. J is TRBJ2-2 and V is TRBV29-1, with unresolved D. CDR1 SQVTM and CDR2 ANQGSEA come from the germline V gene. The CDR3 is 12 amino acids. Trimming removed 5 bases at V and 5 bases at J, with 9 bases between. CDR3 sequence: CSVTGSTGELFF. The CDR3 DNA sequence: TGCAGCGTTACCGGTTCGACCGGGGAGCTGTTTTTT.

The V gene is TRBV2, the J gene TRBJ1-4; TRBD1 aligns across 7 bases. CDR1 is SNHLY and CDR2 is FYNNEI in the germline V gene. The length of the CDR3 is 19 residues. V gave up 4 bases and J gave up 3 bases; unmatched junction bases: 17. The CDR3 DNA sequence: TGTGCCAGCAGTGTGAGGGACTACCCAGGGGGTAATGCTAATGAAAAACTGTTTTTT. Translating it yields CASSVRDYPGGNANEKLFF.

This clonotype was seen ten or more times. The chain uses TRBV19 and TRBJ2-7, with D possibly called TRBD1 or TRBD2 (7 bases each). The germline gives CDR1 LNHDA, CDR2 SQIVND (reference sequence). This CDR3 region has 15 residues. V shed 6 bases and J shed 3 bases, with 18 bases lying between them. DNA of the CDR3: TGTGCCAGTAGCAGATCAGGGGGGGGGGACTACGAGCAGTACTTC. It specifies CASSRSGGGDYEQYF.

This clonotype appeared many times. This sequence joins TRBV6-5 and TRBJ2-7, with D perhaps matching TRBD1 or TRBD2 (5 bases each). The length of the CDR3 is 16 residues. CDR1 and CDR2 from the germline V gene are MNHEY and SVGAGI. With 0 bases removed from V and 0 bases from J, the gap between germline ends came to 12 bases. The CDR3: CASSYSGTVSSYEQYF. The CDR3 nucleotides read TGTGCCAGCAGTTACTCCGGGACGGTGAGCTCCTACGAGCAGTACTTC.

The chain recombines TRBV10-3 with TRBJ1-3, with a weak D call TRBD1 (5 bases). The length of the CDR3 is 14 residues. CDR1 and CDR2 from the germline V gene are ENHRY and SYGVKD. Trimming shortened V by 3 bases and J by 0 bases, and 6 bases separated the two germline ends. CDR3 nucleotide sequence: TGTGCCATCAGTGACGGGGCCTCTGGAAACACCATATATTTT. This sequence encodes CAISDGASGNTIYF.

This clonotype was picked up many times. The chain joins TRBV5-5 to TRBJ1-5; D might be TRBD1 (5 bases). Germline V gives CDR1 SGHKS, CDR2 YYEKEE (reference sequence). V lost 1 base and J 3 bases, leaving 11 bases between the germline ends. This CDR3 is 15 amino acids long. CDR3 loop: CASSLKGNPNQPQHF. The CDR3 DNA follows: TGTGCCAGCAGCTTGAAGGGGAACCCCAATCAGCCCCAGCATTTT.

The rearrangement joins TRBV24-1 to TRBJ1-2; D is possibly TRBD1 (6 bases). The V end was cut by 7 bases, the J end by 7 bases, with 15 bases between. Germline values: CDR1 KGHDR, CDR2 SFDVKD. CDR3 length equals 13 residues. CDR3 region: CATRPSGDSGYTF. Written as DNA, the CDR3 is TGTGCCACCAGACCCTCAGGGGACTCTGGCTACACCTTC.

The chain couples TRBV19 to TRBJ2-7; 10 bases match TRBD1. Germline values: CDR1 LNHDA, CDR2 SQIVND (reference sequence). The V and J ends lost 7 bases and 4 bases, in that order; junction bases with no gene match: 13. The CDR3 totals 16 residues. DNA for the CDR3: TGTGCCAGTAAGGGTGACACCGGGACAGGGGCTTACGAGCAGTACTTC. This encodes CASKGDTGTGAYEQYF.

This clonotype occurred many times. The rearrangement joins TRBV2 to TRBJ2-2; TRBD1 matches at 7 bases. Trimming at V came to 5 bases and at J to 2 bases, leaving 8 bases not matched to a gene. CDR1 is SNHLY, CDR2 FYNNEI, per germline. There are 16 residues in the CDR3. CDR3: CASSSDREDNTGELFF. Here the CDR3 DNA reads TGTGCCAGCAGTTCTGACAGGGAAGATAACACCGGGGAGCTGTTTTTT.

This clonotype was recorded many times. The chain links TRBV12-5 to TRBJ2-7; no firm D call. The CDR3 runs 15 residues. From germline, CDR1 is LGHNT and CDR2 FRNRAP. The ends were cut back, 2 bases at V and 0 bases at J, with 11 bases in the middle. CDR3 DNA sequence: TGTGCTAGTGGTTTGTCAATACAGAGCTCCTACGAGCAGTACTTC. Amino acids: CASGLSIQSSYEQYF.

The rearrangement uses TRBV19 and TRBJ1-2, with 7 bases aligning to TRBD1. In germline, CDR1 is LNHDA, CDR2 SQIVND (reference sequence). Losses at the gene ends were 8 bases for V and 4 bases for J; bases not matched to a gene: 7. The length of the CDR3 is 13 residues. The CDR3 is CASAAWDSYGYTF. The CDR3 DNA reads TGTGCCAGTGCCGCTTGGGACAGCTATGGCTACACCTTC.

The gene calls are TRBV2 and TRBJ2-7; the match to TRBD1 covers 7 bases. The CDR3 spans 13 residues. J gave up 5 bases and V 9 bases, and 10 bases lay outside the gene matches. Germline V gene sequence: CDR1 SNHLY, CDR2 FYNNEI. The CDR3 DNA reads TGTGCCAGTGAAAGGGACAGAGTCGACGAGCAGTACGTC. This translates into CASERDRVDEQYV.

This chain uses TRBV2 with TRBJ1-6; TRBD1 might be the D (5 bases). V shed 5 bases and J shed 10 bases, with 18 bases lying between them. CDR3 length: 15 residues. In germline, CDR1 is SNHLY, CDR2 FYNNEI. The DNA for the CDR3 is TGTGCCAGCAGTTCACAGGCCCTAGGAGGATCACCCCTCCACTTT. It translates to CASSSQALGGSPLHF. Supplemented by reference TRBV2 and TRBJ1-6, the full variable domain reads EPEVTQTPSHQVTQMGQEVILRCVPISNHLYFYWYRQILGQKVEFLVSFYNNEISEKSEIFDDQFSVERPDGSNFTLKIRSTKLEDSAMYFCASSSQALGGSPLHFGNGTRLTVT.

This clonotype was found many times. A read error may produce the germline difference seen at one junction end. The V call is TRBV7-9, the J call TRBJ1-2; D not resolved. The germline V gene encodes CDR1 SEHNR and CDR2 FQNEAQ (reference sequence). The CDR3 spans 10 residues. The CDR3 DNA reads as TGTGCCAGCAGATTAGATGGCTACACCTTC. Protein: CASRLDGYTF.

This clonotype was recorded only once. This chain connects TRBV11-3 to TRBJ2-3; D possibly uses TRBD1 or TRBD2 (5 bases each). The CDR3 extends over 15 amino acids. Between the trimmed V and J ends, which lost 1 base and 0 bases, there was a span of 8 bases. Germline V lookup: CDR1 SGHNT, CDR2 YENEEA. The DNA of the CDR3 is TGTGCCAGCAGCTTAGTTCGGGGCAGCACAGATACGCAGTATTTT. Amino acid sequence: CASSLVRGSTDTQYF.

V gene TRBV10-3 combines with J gene TRBJ2-7, with a weak D call TRBD2 (6 bases). Germline CDR1 reads ENHRY; CDR2 reads SYGVKD. The ends were cut back, 3 bases at V and 2 bases at J, with 11 bases in the middle. The CDR3 extends over 14 amino acids. The DNA for the CDR3 is TGTGCCATCAGTGACGCCGGGGGTCCCTACGAGCAGTACTTC. Protein sequence: CAISDAGGPYEQYF.

The rearrangement joins TRBV7-9 to TRBJ1-2; D is ambiguous. Trimming shortened V by 5 bases and J by 5 bases, and 12 bases separated the two germline ends. The CDR3 has 13 amino acids. Germline loops: CDR1 SEHNR, CDR2 FQNEAQ (reference sequence). DNA of the CDR3: TGTGCCAGCAGCCCCGCGCTGGGGTATGGCTACACCTTC. Translating it yields CASSPALGYGYTF. Supplemented by reference TRBV7-9 and TRBJ1-2, the full variable domain reads DTGVSQNPRHKITKRGQNVTFRCDPISEHNRLYWYRQTLGQGPEFLTYFQNEAQLEKSRLLSDRFSAERPKGSFSTLEIQRTEQGDSAMYLCASSPALGYGYTFGSGTRLTVV.

The DNA of the CDR3 is TGTGCCAGCAGTCATCCTCAGATAGATAACTATGGCTACACCTTC. Its protein is CASSHPQIDNYGYTF. V and J are TRBV25-1 and TRBJ1-2, with D hard to call. With 5 bases removed from V and 1 base from J, the gap between germline ends came to 14 bases. The CDR3 extends over 15 amino acids. The germline V gene has CDR1 MGHDK and CDR2 SYGVNS.

J is TRBJ2-1 and V is TRBV7-2; D may be TRBD1 (6 bases). Trimming pared 4 bases from V and 7 bases from J, leaving 14 bases between. CDR1 is SGHTA and CDR2 is FQGNSA in the germline V gene. CDR3 length equals 14 residues. The CDR3 DNA is TGTGCCAGCAGCTCCGACAGGTACGGTAATGAGCAGTTCTTC. Protein: CASSSDRYGNEQFF.

This clonotype was seen a few times. CDR3 in DNA: TGCGCCAGCAGCTTTGGGGGGAACTACGAGCAGTACTTC. Its protein is CASSFGGNYEQYF. V usage is TRBV5-1 and J usage is TRBJ2-7; the D gene is possibly TRBD2 (6 bases). V dropped 2 bases and J dropped 3 bases, with 9 bases sitting between them. Germline CDR1 SGHRS, CDR2 YFSETQ. This CDR3 contains 13 residues.